The source of this T cell receptor beta chain is a study of blood T cell repertoires in COVID-19. Using immunoSEQ multiplex PCR, the repertoire was profiled, and TCRdb retains in-frame clones only, with some absent. The sample holds approximately 440,000 clones, around 87% seen once. This receptor was taken from a woman between 18 and 29 years old who had recovered from COVID-19. Sequencing was done on a sample of PBMCs or T cells enriched from blood (not recorded which).

This chain's CDR3 is CASSQGSGETDTQYF. The CDR3 DNA follows: TGCGCCAGCAGCCAAGGCAGTGGAGAGACGGATACGCAGTATTTT. This chain uses TRBV4-1 with TRBJ2-3; the D is unclear. Germline values: CDR1 MGHRA, CDR2 YSYEKL. Trimming pared 1 base from V and 6 bases from J, leaving 14 bases between. The CDR3 loop spans 15 amino acids.